Included here is one TCR beta chain sequence, with context. The data were taken from a study of preoperative IRX-2 immunotherapy in early breast cancer. CDR3 length equals 18 residues. J lost 0 bases, V lost 2 bases, and 11 bases had no gene match. Germline assignment: CDR1 LNHDA and CDR2 SQIVND (reference sequence). Treatment given: preoperative locoregional IRX-2 cytokine immunotherapy. The table came from immunoSEQ multiplex PCR; TCRdb's copy has only in-frame clones and leaves some out. This table holds around 95,000 clones, 86% found once. This TCR derives from a human donor with breast cancer. The sample here was tumor tissue, taken after IRX-2 immunotherapy. This chain connects TRBV19 to TRBJ2-3; 7 bases agree with TRBD2. The CDR3 spells CASSIRAFGGGSTDTQYF. CDR3 bases: TGTGCCAGTAGTATAAGGGCATTTGGGGGGGGGAGCACAGATACGCAGTATTTT. The full variable domain, its missing parts supplied by reference TRBV19 and TRBJ2-3, is DGGITQSPKYLFRKEGQNVTLSCEQNLNHDAMYWYRQDPGQGLRLIYYSQIVNDFQKGDIAEGYSVSREKKESFPLTVTSAQKNPTAFYLCASSIRAFGGGSTDTQYFGPGTRLTVL.